One T cell receptor beta chain is described in this entry. What it recognizes is unknown. With the Oncomine TCR Beta short-read assay, DNA from cultured CD4+ T cells was sequenced. TCRdb reprocessed the PCR reads via MiXCR and lists one record per CDR3 protein. The repertoire includes roughly 16,000 distinct CDR3 sequences, around 75% of them detected once, and around 9.6% sits in the top ten. The treatment denotes: roughly nine-day PBMC culture with coronavirus spike peptide pools or control peptides (ViraFEST assay). With peptide pools, ViraFEST first expanded antigen-specific T cells and afterwards sequenced their TCRs. The sample belongs to a study of vaccination and CD4 T cells after COVID-19. Looking at the study overall: Overlapping spike peptides served as the stimulus for the cells. These peptides came from SARS-CoV-2 and from the common cold coronaviruses HCoV-NL63, HCoV-OC43 and HCoV-229E.

The CDR3 extends over 16 amino acids. The V end was cut by 2 bases, the J end by 8 bases, with 18 bases between. In germline, CDR1 is MNHNS, CDR2 SASEGT. Overall study results and limits: The study found that a median approximately 86% of reactive clones in convalescent patients appeared only post-vaccination. Spike mono-reactive clones accounted for 304 of the 307 vaccine-specific clones found in convalescent patients.

This sequence originates from a human donor who received a COVID-19 vaccine. This chain uses TRBV6-1 with TRBJ1-4; D is ambiguous. Sequencing used CD4+ T cells from blood, cultured in vitro, obtained after SARS-CoV-2 vaccination. The CDR3 sequence: CASSEYQRLGREKLFF. The CDR3 DNA sequence: TGTGCCAGCAGTGAATACCAACGTCTCGGGAGAGAAAAACTGTTTTTT.